This T cell receptor (beta chain) was recovered during a study of PD-1 blockade in classical Hodgkin lymphoma. Study findings and constraints: Researchers reported that CD4+ TCR diversity, though not CD8+, rose significantly by C4D1.

V lost 3 bases and J lost 6, with 13 bases in between. The germline gives CDR1 MGHRA, CDR2 YSYEKL. This CDR3 has 14 amino acids. Only in-frame clones appear in the TCRdb table, and some are missing; sequencing was by immunoSEQ multiplex PCR. Here the sample spans 13,000 to 15,000 clones, about nine tenths being singletons. Notes on this clone: What it binds is not known.

The time point here: cycle 4 day 1 (C4D1), after 6 weeks of nivolumab. After autologous stem cell transplantation all patients relapsed, and prior brentuximab vedotin exposure differed between cohorts. CD8+ T cells were isolated from thawed PBMCs by magnetic negative selection. The chain employs TRBV4-1 and TRBJ2-3; D is perhaps TRBD1 or TRBD2 (6 bases each). Sequencing was performed on CD8+ T cells from blood, taken before the fourth cycle of nivolumab. The TCR comes from a human donor with classical Hodgkin lymphoma. CDR3 coding DNA: TGCGCCAGCAGCCATCCTTGGGGGGCTGATACGCAGTATTTT. Its protein product is CASSHPWGADTQYF.